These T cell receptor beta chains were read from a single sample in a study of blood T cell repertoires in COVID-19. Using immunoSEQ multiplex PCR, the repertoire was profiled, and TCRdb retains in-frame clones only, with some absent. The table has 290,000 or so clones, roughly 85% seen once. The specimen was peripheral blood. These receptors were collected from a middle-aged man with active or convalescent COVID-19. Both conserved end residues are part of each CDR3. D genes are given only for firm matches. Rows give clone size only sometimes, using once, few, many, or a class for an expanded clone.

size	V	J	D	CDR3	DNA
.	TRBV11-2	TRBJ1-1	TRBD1	CASSLPQGATEAFF	TGTGCCAGCAGCTTGCCACAGGGGGCGACTGAAGCTTTCTTT
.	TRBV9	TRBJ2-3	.	CASSVAKGATDTQYF	TGTGCCAGCAGCGTAGCTAAGGGAGCCACAGATACGCAGTATTTT
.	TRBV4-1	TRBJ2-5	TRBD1	CASSQAPGTGGQETQYF	TGCGCCAGCAGCCAGGCTCCCGGGACAGGGGGCCAAGAGACCCAGTACTTC
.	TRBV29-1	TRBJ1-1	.	CSVAHGDTEAFF	TGCAGCGTTGCTCACGGGGACACTGAAGCTTTCTTT
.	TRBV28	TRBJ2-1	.	CASVLVGRSANEQFF	TGTGCCAGCGTACTAGTCGGGCGGAGCGCCAATGAGCAGTTCTTC
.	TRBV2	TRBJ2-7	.	CASTSTGSVQYF	TGTGCCAGCACAAGCACGGGGAGTGTGCAGTACTTC
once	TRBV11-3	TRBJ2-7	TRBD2	CASSLDRLAKGDYEQYF	TGTGCCAGCAGCTTAGATCGACTAGCCAAGGGAGACTACGAGCAGTACTTC
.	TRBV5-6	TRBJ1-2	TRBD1	CASSLVGQDGYTF	TGTGCCAGCAGCTTGGTGGGACAGGATGGCTACACCTTC
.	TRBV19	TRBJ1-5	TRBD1	CASRRVGTGSENQPQHF	TGTGCCAGTAGGCGGGTGGGGACAGGGAGTGAGAATCAGCCCCAGCATTTT
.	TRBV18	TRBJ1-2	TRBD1	CASSPDEGAFGYTF	TGTGCCAGCTCACCGGACGAGGGGGCGTTTGGCTACACCTTC
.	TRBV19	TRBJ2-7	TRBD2	CASSRLAGPSEQYF	TGTGCCAGTAGCCGACTAGCGGGACCCTCCGAGCAGTACTTC
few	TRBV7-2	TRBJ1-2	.	CASSLAQSIPPLTF	TGTGCCAGCAGCTTAGCCCAATCTATTCCCCCCTTAACCTTC
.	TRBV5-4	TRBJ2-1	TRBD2	CASSIGRAGEQFF	TGTGCCAGCAGCATCGGGAGGGCCGGTGAGCAGTTCTTC
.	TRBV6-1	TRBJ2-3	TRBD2	CASREAGGSSTQYF	TGTGCCAGCAGGGAAGCGGGAGGTTCCTCTACGCAGTATTTT
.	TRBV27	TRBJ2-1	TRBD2	CAIGLAGVTNEQFF	TGTGCCATCGGACTAGCGGGAGTCACGAATGAGCAGTTCTTC
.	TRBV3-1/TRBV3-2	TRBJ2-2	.	CASSHRTNSYTGELFF	TGTGCCAGCAGCCACCGAACTAACTCTTACACCGGGGAGCTGTTTTTT
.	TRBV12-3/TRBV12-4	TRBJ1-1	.	CASSLRFMEAFF	TGTGCCAGCAGTCTCAGGTTCATGGAAGCTTTCTTT
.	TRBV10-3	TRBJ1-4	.	CAISLDGRRGEKLFF	TGTGCCATCAGCCTGGACGGACGACGGGGTGAAAAACTGTTTTTT
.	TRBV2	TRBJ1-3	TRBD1	CAGQGQGNTIYF	TGTGCCGGACAGGGACAGGGGAACACCATATATTTT
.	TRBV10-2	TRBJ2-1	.	CATNLGSEQFF	TGCGCCACCAATCTAGGGAGTGAGCAGTTCTTC
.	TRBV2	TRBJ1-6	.	CASSVGTKTAALHF	TGTGCCAGCAGTGTCGGGACAAAAACGGCGGCCCTCCACTTT
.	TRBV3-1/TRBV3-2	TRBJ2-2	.	CASSQDLVATGELFF	TGTGCCAGCAGCCAAGATTTAGTAGCCACCGGGGAGCTGTTTTTT
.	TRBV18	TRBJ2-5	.	CASSPGRETQYF	TGTGCCAGCTCACCAGGGCGCGAGACCCAGTACTTC
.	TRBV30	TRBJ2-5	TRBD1	CALTPGQGAFETQYF	TGTGCCTTAACACCGGGACAGGGGGCTTTTGAGACCCAGTACTTC
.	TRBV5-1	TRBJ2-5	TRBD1	CASSSPGQQETQYF	TGCGCCAGCAGTTCCCCGGGACAGCAAGAGACCCAGTACTTC
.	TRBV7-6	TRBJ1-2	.	CASSVREGGGYTF	TGTGCCAGCAGCGTTCGGGAGGGCGGCGGCTACACCTTC
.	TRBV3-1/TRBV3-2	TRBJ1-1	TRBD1	CASSQDRDRPEAFF	TGTGCCAGCAGCCAAGACCGGGACAGGCCTGAAGCTTTCTTT
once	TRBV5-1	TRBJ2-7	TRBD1	CASSLAGDSFYEQYF	TGCGCCAGCAGCTTGGCCGGGGACAGCTTCTACGAGCAGTACTTC
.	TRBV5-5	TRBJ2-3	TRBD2	CASSPRWTSGYTDTQYF	TGTGCCAGCAGCCCGAGATGGACTAGCGGTTACACAGATACGCAGTATTTT
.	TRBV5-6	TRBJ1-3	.	CASSLAGSGNTIYF	TGTGCCAGCAGCTTGGCAGGCTCTGGAAACACCATATATTTT
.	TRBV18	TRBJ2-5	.	CASSATRGETQYF	TGTGCCAGCTCCGCTACAAGGGGGGAGACCCAGTACTTC
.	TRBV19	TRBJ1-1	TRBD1	CASSNYLRQGHVEAFF	TGTGCCAGTAGTAACTACCTTCGACAGGGACACGTTGAAGCTTTCTTT
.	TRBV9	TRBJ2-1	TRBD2	CASSRGGTSLGYNEQFF	TGTGCCAGCAGCCGCGGAGGGACTAGTTTGGGCTACAATGAGCAGTTCTTC
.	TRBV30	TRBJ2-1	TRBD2	CAWTTGTSVGNEQFF	TGTGCCTGGACAACCGGGACTAGCGTCGGGAATGAGCAGTTCTTC
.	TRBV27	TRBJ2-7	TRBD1	CASSLLGDRVYEQYF	TGTGCCAGCAGTTTATTGGGGGACAGGGTTTACGAGCAGTACTTC
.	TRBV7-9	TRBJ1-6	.	CASSLGDRTSPLHF	TGTGCCAGCAGCTTGGGTGACAGGACTTCACCCCTCCACTTT
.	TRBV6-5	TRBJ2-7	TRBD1	CASSRDRVALRQYF	TGTGCCAGCAGTCGGGACAGGGTTGCCCTGAGGCAGTACTTC